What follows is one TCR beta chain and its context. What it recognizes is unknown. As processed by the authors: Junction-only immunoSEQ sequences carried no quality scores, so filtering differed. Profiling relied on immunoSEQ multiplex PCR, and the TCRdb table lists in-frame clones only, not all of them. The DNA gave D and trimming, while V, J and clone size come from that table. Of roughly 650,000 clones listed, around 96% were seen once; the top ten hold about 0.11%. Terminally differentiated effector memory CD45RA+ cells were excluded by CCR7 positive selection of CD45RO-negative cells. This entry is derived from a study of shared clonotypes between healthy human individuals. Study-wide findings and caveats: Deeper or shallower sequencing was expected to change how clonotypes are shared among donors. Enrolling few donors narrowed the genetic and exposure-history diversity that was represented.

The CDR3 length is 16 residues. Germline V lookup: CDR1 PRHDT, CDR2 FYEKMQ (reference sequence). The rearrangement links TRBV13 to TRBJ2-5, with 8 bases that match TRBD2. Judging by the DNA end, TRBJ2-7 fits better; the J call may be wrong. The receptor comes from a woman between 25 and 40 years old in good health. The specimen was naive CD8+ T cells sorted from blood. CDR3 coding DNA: TGTGCCAGCAACCCAGGTGGAAGCGGGAGAGTGCACGAGCAGTACTTC. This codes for CASNPGGSGRVHEQYF.